This is a list of T cell receptor beta chains from one sample in a study of T cell responses to AZD1222 COVID-19 vaccine. TCRdb keeps only in-frame clones here, not all; method: immunoSEQ multiplex PCR. The sample has approximately 150,000 clones; approximately 94% are singletons. This material consisted of peripheral blood, taken 28 days after the second AZD1222 dose. Receptors originate from an adult who received the AZD1222 COVID-19 vaccine. The conserved cysteine and the conserved F or W are not part of the CDR3 here. Fields, in order: V gene, J gene, CDR3 protein.

TRBV6-6	TRBJ1-1	ASSYPGTTLSEAF
TRBV2	TRBJ2-5	ASSAPQTQQETQY
TRBV5-1	TRBJ2-2	ASSATPYGRAAGELF
TRBV7-9	TRBJ1-1	ASSLGQVNTEAF
TRBV6-1	TRBJ2-5	ASSGSQETQY
TRBV27	TRBJ1-2	ASSLGQGQVYGYT
TRBV5-6	TRBJ2-3	ASSLVPAGVVDTQY
TRBV30	TRBJ2-7	AWTLGPQEQY
TRBV18	TRBJ2-5	ASSPRQEETQY
TRBV28	TRBJ2-7	ASSPGGPLDVEQY
TRBV6-5	TRBJ1-1	ASSSQGLNTEAF
TRBV9	TRBJ2-4	ASSAGQQGNIQY
TRBV19	TRBJ2-3	ASSTILATSTDTQY
TRBV6-5	TRBJ2-7	ASSTWTGGNEQY
TRBV7-9	TRBJ2-7	ASSPGRSYEQY
TRBV6-6	TRBJ2-6	ASSLWAIGTGANVLT
TRBV13	TRBJ2-1	ASSLRVAREQF
TRBV19	TRBJ1-5	ASSIEGTSLNQPQH
TRBV7-8	TRBJ2-3	ASSSTSGDTQY
TRBV5-8	TRBJ1-5	ASSLEGSYQPQR
TRBV6-6	TRBJ2-7	ASSRLGGYEQY
TRBV29-1	TRBJ2-7	IETVTEQY
TRBV5-1	TRBJ1-5	ASSLVAGQGQPQH
TRBV4-2	TRBJ1-2	ASSQESKGKNGYT
TRBV4-1	TRBJ2-7	ASSHRQGSYEQY
TRBV27	TRBJ1-4	ASSSEPGRNEKLF
TRBV6-2/TRBV6-3	TRBJ2-7	ASSYLESSYEQY
TRBV6-4	TRBJ2-7	ASSDSLGVGIDEQY
TRBV7-9	TRBJ2-1	ASSSSHRDRGTREQF
TRBV6-1	TRBJ1-6	ASSDLTGGNSPLH
TRBV12-3/TRBV12-4	TRBJ2-7	ASSLGGDEQY
TRBV5-8	TRBJ1-2	ASRRPPISGYT
TRBV7-6	TRBJ2-6	ASSLGGAGANVLT
TRBV2	TRBJ1-2	ASSTGYGYT
TRBV20-1	TRBJ2-1	SASGSGTSTEQF
TRBV7-9	TRBJ1-1	ASSLRDRETEAF
TRBV19	TRBJ2-5	ASSKVGSSQETQY
TRBV25-1	TRBJ2-7	ASSSGGQEQY
TRBV27	TRBJ1-2	ASTQIGTDNYGYT
TRBV18	TRBJ1-3	ASSPPGGQISGNTIY